This T cell receptor (beta chain) is drawn from a study of T cells after yellow fever vaccination. Regarding this clonotype: Its antigen is currently unknown.

One entry per CDR3 protein, called by TCRdb with MiXCR from the 5' RACE reads. The sample gives approximately 610,000 distinct CDR3 sequences, roughly a sixth of which show up once; around a sixth is in the top ten. Study-level points and caveats: Post-booster repertoires contained most primary-vaccination clones again (roughly 96% CD4, over 70% CD8).

Trimming removed 10 bases from V and 2 bases from J, with 15 bases in between. The CDR3 runs 13 residues. In germline, CDR1 is MDHEN, CDR2 SYDVKM. The TCR was taken from a man between 18 and 29 years old who received the YFV17D yellow fever vaccine. The rearrangement uses TRBV28 and TRBJ2-7; D gene uncertain. Sequences were derived from PBMCs, sampled about 5 days after the first yellow fever vaccination. The CDR3 spells CATTRPPTYEQYF. The DNA for the CDR3 is TGTGCCACCACTCGCCCACCTACCTACGAGCAGTACTTC.